These T cell receptor beta chains were read from a single sample in a study of cytomegalovirus exposure and HLA in healthy donors. Sequencing was performed with immunoSEQ multiplex PCR; in TCRdb, only in-frame clones are kept and a portion is missing. The repertoire includes fewer than 300,000 clones, over 70% of them detected once, and 0.3% sits in the top ten. The sample comprised PBMCs. These TCRs come from a girl between 2 and 10 years old in good health and CMV-seronegative. Both conserved end residues are part of each CDR3. The D gene is left open where the match is weak. Size is omitted from some rows. Given values are once, few, many or a class for expanded clones.

j_call: TRBJ1-5; v_call: TRBV30; clone_size: NA; d_call: NA; cdr3_nt: TGTGCCTGGAGTCCCCGGGGAAATCAGCCCCAGCATTTT; cdr3_aa: CAWSPRGNQPQHF
j_call: TRBJ2-1; v_call: TRBV4-2; clone_size: NA; d_call: TRBD2; cdr3_nt: TGTGCCAGCAGCCAAGATGTAGCGGGGGGCGTCGTCTCCTACAATGAGCAGTTCTTC; cdr3_aa: CASSQDVAGGVVSYNEQFF
j_call: TRBJ2-2; v_call: TRBV6-5; clone_size: NA; d_call: TRBD1; cdr3_nt: TGTGCCAGCAGTTCAACCGGGACAGCAAACACCGGGGAGCTGTTTTTT; cdr3_aa: CASSSTGTANTGELFF
j_call: TRBJ2-7; v_call: TRBV28; clone_size: NA; d_call: NA; cdr3_nt: TGTGCCAGCAGTTCCCCACGACTCGCCTACGAGCAGTACTTC; cdr3_aa: CASSSPRLAYEQYF
j_call: TRBJ1-2; v_call: TRBV28; clone_size: once; d_call: NA; cdr3_nt: TGTGCCAGCAGTTCCCCCGGAGGACAGCGAACTAACTATGGCTACACCTTC; cdr3_aa: CASSSPGGQRTNYGYTF
j_call: TRBJ2-7; v_call: TRBV28; clone_size: NA; d_call: NA; cdr3_nt: TGTGCCAGCAGTTACCGGGCGGGCAAGTACTTC; cdr3_aa: CASSYRAGKYF
j_call: TRBJ1-4; v_call: TRBV2; clone_size: NA; d_call: TRBD1; cdr3_nt: TGTGCCAGCAGCCGCAGTCGGACAGGGTATAATGAAAAACTGTTTTTT; cdr3_aa: CASSRSRTGYNEKLFF
j_call: TRBJ2-1; v_call: TRBV5-6; clone_size: NA; d_call: TRBD2; cdr3_nt: TGTGCCAGCAGCCGGACTAGCGGGCGTAAAAATGAGCAGTTCTTC; cdr3_aa: CASSRTSGRKNEQFF
j_call: TRBJ1-4; v_call: TRBV5-1; clone_size: NA; d_call: NA; cdr3_nt: TGCGCCAGCAGCTTAACACGGGGGGAAAAACTGTTTTTT; cdr3_aa: CASSLTRGEKLFF
j_call: TRBJ2-7; v_call: TRBV29-1; clone_size: few; d_call: NA; cdr3_nt: TGCAGCGTTGAAGGGACACCCTACGAGCAGTACTTC; cdr3_aa: CSVEGTPYEQYF
j_call: TRBJ1-4; v_call: TRBV7-9; clone_size: NA; d_call: NA; cdr3_nt: TGTTCCAGCAGCTCGGGGGGGGGCGTGGAAAAACTGTTTTTT; cdr3_aa: CSSSSGGGVEKLFF
j_call: TRBJ2-3; v_call: TRBV5-1; clone_size: once; d_call: TRBD2; cdr3_nt: TGCGCCAGCAGCTTGGGACTAGCGGGAAGCACAGATACGCAGTATTTT; cdr3_aa: CASSLGLAGSTDTQYF
j_call: TRBJ2-1; v_call: TRBV5-4; clone_size: NA; d_call: NA; cdr3_nt: TGTGCCAGCAGCTGGACGGCGGGGCAACTAACCTACAATGAGCAGTTCTTC; cdr3_aa: CASSWTAGQLTYNEQFF
j_call: TRBJ2-2; v_call: TRBV7-6; clone_size: NA; d_call: TRBD1; cdr3_nt: TGTGCCAGCAGCGAACCGGCAGGGGGAACCGGGGAGCTGTTTTTT; cdr3_aa: CASSEPAGGTGELFF
j_call: TRBJ1-1; v_call: TRBV18; clone_size: NA; d_call: NA; cdr3_nt: TGTGCCAGCTCGCCTGGCCCGGGCACTGAAGCTTTCTTT; cdr3_aa: CASSPGPGTEAFF
j_call: TRBJ1-1; v_call: TRBV27; clone_size: NA; d_call: TRBD1; cdr3_nt: TGTGCCAGCAAGAGGACAGGACAGCTCTCTGAAGCTTTCTTT; cdr3_aa: CASKRTGQLSEAFF
j_call: TRBJ2-7; v_call: TRBV30; clone_size: NA; d_call: NA; cdr3_nt: TGTGCCTGGAGTGAGAGCCCCTACGAGCAGTACTTC; cdr3_aa: CAWSESPYEQYF
j_call: TRBJ2-1; v_call: TRBV27; clone_size: NA; d_call: NA; cdr3_nt: TGTGCCAGCAGTTTGCAGGGGCCGGTAGGTGAGCAGTTCTTC; cdr3_aa: CASSLQGPVGEQFF
j_call: TRBJ2-7; v_call: TRBV5-1; clone_size: NA; d_call: TRBD1; cdr3_nt: TGTGCCAGCAGCAGAACGACCGGGACAGGGGTTTCCGAGCAGTACTTC; cdr3_aa: CASSRTTGTGVSEQYF
j_call: TRBJ1-5; v_call: TRBV19; clone_size: NA; d_call: NA; cdr3_nt: TGTGCCAGTAGTAGTGGGCATTATAGCAATCAGCCCCAGCATTTT; cdr3_aa: CASSSGHYSNQPQHF
j_call: TRBJ1-4; v_call: TRBV6-1; clone_size: NA; d_call: NA; cdr3_nt: TGTGCCACCCAAAACCGAGCAACTAATGAAAAACTGTTTTTT; cdr3_aa: CATQNRATNEKLFF
j_call: TRBJ2-1; v_call: TRBV27; clone_size: NA; d_call: NA; cdr3_nt: TGTGCCAGCTCGGGTGCGGCGGGCCCCCTCCTCAATGAGCAGTTCTTC; cdr3_aa: CASSGAAGPLLNEQFF
j_call: TRBJ1-1; v_call: TRBV6-4; clone_size: NA; d_call: NA; cdr3_nt: TGTGCCAGACAGAAGAACACTGAAGCTTTCTTT; cdr3_aa: CARQKNTEAFF
j_call: TRBJ2-6; v_call: TRBV7-3; clone_size: NA; d_call: TRBD2; cdr3_nt: TGTGCCAGCAGCCCCACCGGACTAGCGGGAGGAGCCCTCTCTGGGGCCAACGTCCTGACTTTC; cdr3_aa: CASSPTGLAGGALSGANVLTF
j_call: TRBJ1-2; v_call: TRBV27; clone_size: NA; d_call: TRBD1; cdr3_nt: TGTGCCAGCAGTCTGGACAGGGGGCATGGCTACACCTTC; cdr3_aa: CASSLDRGHGYTF
j_call: TRBJ1-1; v_call: TRBV5-3; clone_size: NA; d_call: NA; cdr3_nt: TGTGCCAGAAGCAAAAACAGGGAGAACACTGAAGCTTTCTTT; cdr3_aa: CARSKNRENTEAFF
j_call: TRBJ2-1; v_call: TRBV27; clone_size: NA; d_call: TRBD2; cdr3_nt: TGTGCCAGCATGGGACTAGCGAACAATGAGCAGTTCTTC; cdr3_aa: CASMGLANNEQFF
j_call: TRBJ1-5; v_call: TRBV20-1; clone_size: NA; d_call: NA; cdr3_nt: TGCAGTGCTAGTGTCGGTCAGCCCCAGCATTTT; cdr3_aa: CSASVGQPQHF
j_call: TRBJ1-2; v_call: TRBV28; clone_size: few; d_call: NA; cdr3_nt: TGTGCCAGCAGTTTAGTTGACAGCAACTATGGCTACACCTTC; cdr3_aa: CASSLVDSNYGYTF
j_call: TRBJ2-1; v_call: TRBV27; clone_size: NA; d_call: NA; cdr3_nt: TGTGCCAGCACAACCAGGGCCAATGAGCAGTTCTTC; cdr3_aa: CASTTRANEQFF
j_call: TRBJ2-3; v_call: TRBV4-1; clone_size: NA; d_call: NA; cdr3_nt: TGCGCCAGCAGCCACTTGCCTAAAACAGATACGCAGTATTTT; cdr3_aa: CASSHLPKTDTQYF
j_call: TRBJ1-3; v_call: TRBV28; clone_size: NA; d_call: NA; cdr3_nt: TGTGCCAGCAGTTTACTCTCTGGAAACACCATATATTTT; cdr3_aa: CASSLLSGNTIYF
j_call: TRBJ2-2; v_call: TRBV5-1; clone_size: NA; d_call: TRBD2; cdr3_nt: TGCGCCAGCAGCTTGGCGGGAACTAGCGGGGGTGTCACCGGGGAGCTGTTTTTT; cdr3_aa: CASSLAGTSGGVTGELFF
j_call: TRBJ1-3; v_call: TRBV7-9; clone_size: few; d_call: NA; cdr3_nt: TGTTCCAGCATCAGACGGACGGACAGCTCAGGAAACACCATATATTTT; cdr3_aa: CSSIRRTDSSGNTIYF
j_call: TRBJ1-2; v_call: TRBV30; clone_size: NA; d_call: TRBD1; cdr3_nt: TGTGCCTGGAGTCCCTGGACAGGGAAGATCGATGGCTACACCTTC; cdr3_aa: CAWSPWTGKIDGYTF
j_call: TRBJ2-2; v_call: TRBV9; clone_size: NA; d_call: TRBD1; cdr3_nt: TGTGCCAGCACCTTCTCGGGACAGCTGAACACCGGGGAGCTGTTTTTT; cdr3_aa: CASTFSGQLNTGELFF
j_call: TRBJ2-1; v_call: TRBV19; clone_size: NA; d_call: TRBD2; cdr3_nt: TGTGCCAGTAGTACCCTTGGACTAGCGGGATCCTACAATGAGCAGTTCTTC; cdr3_aa: CASSTLGLAGSYNEQFF
j_call: TRBJ2-4; v_call: TRBV27; clone_size: NA; d_call: NA; cdr3_nt: TGTGCCAGCAGTTTAAGTCCAGTACACATTCAGTACTTC; cdr3_aa: CASSLSPVHIQYF
j_call: TRBJ2-1; v_call: TRBV5-1; clone_size: few; d_call: NA; cdr3_nt: TGCGCCAGCAGCTTTCAGGGGGGAGACTACAATGAGCAGTTCTTC; cdr3_aa: CASSFQGGDYNEQFF
j_call: TRBJ2-3; v_call: TRBV10-3; clone_size: few; d_call: NA; cdr3_nt: TGTGCCATCAGTGAAAGGTCTTTTCCCGGGAAGAAGGATACGCAGTATTTT; cdr3_aa: CAISERSFPGKKDTQYF
j_call: TRBJ2-1; v_call: TRBV29-1; clone_size: NA; d_call: TRBD2; cdr3_nt: TGCATAGTTACCGGGGCCCGGACTAGCGGGGCTAACAATGAGCAGTTCTTC; cdr3_aa: CIVTGARTSGANNEQFF
j_call: TRBJ1-4; v_call: TRBV30; clone_size: NA; d_call: TRBD1; cdr3_nt: TGTGTCTGGAGGGCCTTAGGGACAGCCCCCGAAAAACTGTTTTTT; cdr3_aa: CVWRALGTAPEKLFF
j_call: TRBJ2-7; v_call: TRBV9; clone_size: NA; d_call: NA; cdr3_nt: TGTGCCAGCAGCCATAGGGGTTTTCGCGAGCAGTACTTC; cdr3_aa: CASSHRGFREQYF
j_call: TRBJ2-7; v_call: TRBV7-2; clone_size: NA; d_call: TRBD2; cdr3_nt: TGTGCCAGCAGCGCAGCTAGCGGAGTGAACTACGAGCAGTACTTC; cdr3_aa: CASSAASGVNYEQYF
j_call: TRBJ1-3; v_call: TRBV2; clone_size: NA; d_call: NA; cdr3_nt: TGTGCCAGCAGTTTACAGGGAAGGGGATCTGGAAACACCATATATTTT; cdr3_aa: CASSLQGRGSGNTIYF
j_call: TRBJ2-1; v_call: TRBV27; clone_size: NA; d_call: TRBD2; cdr3_nt: TGTGCCAGCAGTTTATCTAGCGGGGGGGGGAATGAGCAGTTCTTC; cdr3_aa: CASSLSSGGGNEQFF
j_call: TRBJ1-1; v_call: TRBV7-9; clone_size: NA; d_call: TRBD1; cdr3_nt: TGTGCCAGCAGCACCCCCGGGACAGGCTTTGTGAACACTGAAGCTTTCTTT; cdr3_aa: CASSTPGTGFVNTEAFF
j_call: TRBJ2-5; v_call: TRBV5-1; clone_size: NA; d_call: TRBD1; cdr3_nt: TGCGCCAGCAGCTTGGAGGTCGAGACAGGGGGTTTGTGGGAGACCCAGTACTTC; cdr3_aa: CASSLEVETGGLWETQYF
j_call: TRBJ2-7; v_call: TRBV19; clone_size: NA; d_call: TRBD2; cdr3_nt: TGTGCCAGTACTCGGACTAGCGGGGCCTACGAGCAGTACTTC; cdr3_aa: CASTRTSGAYEQYF
j_call: TRBJ2-7; v_call: TRBV6-1; clone_size: NA; d_call: TRBD2; cdr3_nt: TGTGCCAGCAGTGAACTAGCGGGAGTCTACGAGCAGTACTTC; cdr3_aa: CASSELAGVYEQYF
j_call: TRBJ1-5; v_call: TRBV2; clone_size: NA; d_call: NA; cdr3_nt: TGTGCCAGCAGCGGGTCGGTGAACTCCAATCAGCCCCAGCATTTT; cdr3_aa: CASSGSVNSNQPQHF
j_call: TRBJ1-2; v_call: TRBV6-5; clone_size: NA; d_call: NA; cdr3_nt: TGTGCCAGCAGGCGCTCCCAGGGCAACTATGGCTACACCTTC; cdr3_aa: CASRRSQGNYGYTF
j_call: TRBJ2-1; v_call: TRBV19; clone_size: NA; d_call: TRBD2; cdr3_nt: TGTGCCAGTAGTAATAGCGGGGGGATGACCTACAATGAGCAGTTCTTC; cdr3_aa: CASSNSGGMTYNEQFF
j_call: TRBJ2-4; v_call: TRBV28; clone_size: NA; d_call: NA; cdr3_nt: TGTGCCAGCAGTGAAATACAAGTCAAAAACATTCAGTACTTC; cdr3_aa: CASSEIQVKNIQYF
j_call: TRBJ1-1; v_call: TRBV5-1; clone_size: NA; d_call: NA; cdr3_nt: TGCGCCAGCAGCCCCCTGACAGGGAACACTGAAGCTTTCTTT; cdr3_aa: CASSPLTGNTEAFF
j_call: TRBJ2-1; v_call: TRBV6-1; clone_size: NA; d_call: TRBD1; cdr3_nt: TGTGCCAGCAGTGGATCGGGGACAGCGTCCTACAATGAGCAGTTCTTC; cdr3_aa: CASSGSGTASYNEQFF
j_call: TRBJ1-1; v_call: TRBV10-3; clone_size: NA; d_call: TRBD1; cdr3_nt: TGTGCCATCAGCTCGACAGGGAGGTCGGGAGAAGCTTTCTTT; cdr3_aa: CAISSTGRSGEAFF
j_call: TRBJ2-7; v_call: TRBV29-1; clone_size: NA; d_call: TRBD1; cdr3_nt: TGCAGCGTTGAAAGTGACAGGGGGAACGAGCAGTACTTC; cdr3_aa: CSVESDRGNEQYF